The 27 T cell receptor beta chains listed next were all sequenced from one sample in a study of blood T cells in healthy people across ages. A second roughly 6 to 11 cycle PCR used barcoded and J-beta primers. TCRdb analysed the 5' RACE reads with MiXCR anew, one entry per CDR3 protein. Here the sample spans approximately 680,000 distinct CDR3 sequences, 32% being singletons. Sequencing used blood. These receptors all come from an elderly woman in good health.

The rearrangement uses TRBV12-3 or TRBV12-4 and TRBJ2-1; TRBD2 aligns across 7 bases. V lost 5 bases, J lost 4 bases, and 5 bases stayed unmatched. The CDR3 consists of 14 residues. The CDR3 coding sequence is TGTGCCAGCAGTAACCTAGCGGAGTACAATGAGCAGTTCTTC. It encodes CASSNLAEYNEQFF.

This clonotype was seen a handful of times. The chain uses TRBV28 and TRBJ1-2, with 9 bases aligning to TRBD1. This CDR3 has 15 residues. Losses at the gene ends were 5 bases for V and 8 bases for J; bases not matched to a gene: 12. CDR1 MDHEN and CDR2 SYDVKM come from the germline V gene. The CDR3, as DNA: TGTGCCAGCAGTCCCCCCACAGGGGGCGCAGCCGGCTACACCTTC. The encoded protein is CASSPPTGGAAGYTF.

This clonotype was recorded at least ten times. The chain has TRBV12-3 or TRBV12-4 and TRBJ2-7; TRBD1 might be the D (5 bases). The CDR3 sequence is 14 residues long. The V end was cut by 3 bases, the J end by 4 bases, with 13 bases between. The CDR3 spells CASSFPGSRYEQYF. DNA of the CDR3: TGTGCCAGCAGTTTCCCAGGGTCGAGGTACGAGCAGTACTTC.

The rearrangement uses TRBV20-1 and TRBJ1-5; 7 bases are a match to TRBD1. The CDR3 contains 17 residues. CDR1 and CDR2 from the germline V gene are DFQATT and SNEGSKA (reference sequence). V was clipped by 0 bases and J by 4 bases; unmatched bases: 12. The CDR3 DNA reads TGCAGTGCTAGAGATCGAGGGGGTGACAGGGCTAATCAGCCCCAGCATTTT. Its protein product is CSARDRGGDRANQPQHF.

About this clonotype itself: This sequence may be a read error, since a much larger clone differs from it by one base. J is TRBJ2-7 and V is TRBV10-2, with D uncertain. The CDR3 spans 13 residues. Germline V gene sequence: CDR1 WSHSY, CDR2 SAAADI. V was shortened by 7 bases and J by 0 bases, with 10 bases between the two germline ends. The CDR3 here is CASIARNSYEQYF. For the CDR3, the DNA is TGCGCCAGCATCGCGAGGAACTCCTACGAGCAGTACTTC.

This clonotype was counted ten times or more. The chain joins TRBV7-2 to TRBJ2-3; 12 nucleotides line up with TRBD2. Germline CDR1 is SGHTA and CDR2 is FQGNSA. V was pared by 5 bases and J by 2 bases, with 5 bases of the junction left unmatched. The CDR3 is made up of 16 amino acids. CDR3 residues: CASSHWTSGATDTQYF. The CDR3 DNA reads TGTGCCAGCAGCCACTGGACTAGCGGGGCCACAGATACGCAGTATTTT.

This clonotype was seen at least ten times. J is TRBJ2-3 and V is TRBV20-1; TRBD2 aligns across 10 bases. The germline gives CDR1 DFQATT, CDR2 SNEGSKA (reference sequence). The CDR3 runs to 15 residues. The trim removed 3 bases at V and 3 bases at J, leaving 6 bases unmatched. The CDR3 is CSASTLAGLTDTQYF. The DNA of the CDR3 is TGCAGTGCTAGTACACTAGCGGGACTGACAGATACGCAGTATTTT.

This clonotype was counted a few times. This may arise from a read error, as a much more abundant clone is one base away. The CDR3 DNA sequence: TGTGCCACCAGTGCTGAGGTACATCAGCAGTACTTC. Its translation: CATSAEVHQQYF. The chain employs TRBV24-1 and TRBJ2-5; no definite D call. V lost 5 bases to trimming and J lost 11 bases, with 14 bases between them. The CDR3 has 12 amino acids. The germline gives CDR1 KGHDR, CDR2 SFDVKD.

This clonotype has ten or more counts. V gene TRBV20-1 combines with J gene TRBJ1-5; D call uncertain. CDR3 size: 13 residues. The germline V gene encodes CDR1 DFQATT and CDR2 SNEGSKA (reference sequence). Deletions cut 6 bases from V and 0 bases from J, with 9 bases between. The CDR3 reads CSAITGSNQPQHF. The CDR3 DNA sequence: TGCAGTGCGATAACCGGTAGCAATCAGCCCCAGCATTTT.

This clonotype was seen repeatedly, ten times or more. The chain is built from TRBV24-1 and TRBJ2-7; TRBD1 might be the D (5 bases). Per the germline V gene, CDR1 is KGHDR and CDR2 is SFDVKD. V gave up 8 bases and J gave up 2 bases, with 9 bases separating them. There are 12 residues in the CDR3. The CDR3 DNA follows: TGTGCCACCAACGACAGAGCCTACGAGCAGTACTTC. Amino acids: CATNDRAYEQYF.

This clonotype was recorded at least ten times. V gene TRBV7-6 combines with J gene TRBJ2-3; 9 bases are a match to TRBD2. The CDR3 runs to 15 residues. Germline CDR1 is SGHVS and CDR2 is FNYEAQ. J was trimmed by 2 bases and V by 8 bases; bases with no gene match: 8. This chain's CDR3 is CASSLTSGFTDTQYF. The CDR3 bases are TGTGCCAGCTCCCTGACTAGCGGTTTCACAGATACGCAGTATTTT.

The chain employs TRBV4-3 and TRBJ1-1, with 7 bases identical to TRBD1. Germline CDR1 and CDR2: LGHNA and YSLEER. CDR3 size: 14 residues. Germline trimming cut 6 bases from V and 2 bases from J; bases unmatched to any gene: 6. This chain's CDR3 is CASSSDRDNTEAFF. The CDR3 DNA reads TGCGCCAGCAGTTCTGACAGGGACAACACTGAAGCTTTCTTT.

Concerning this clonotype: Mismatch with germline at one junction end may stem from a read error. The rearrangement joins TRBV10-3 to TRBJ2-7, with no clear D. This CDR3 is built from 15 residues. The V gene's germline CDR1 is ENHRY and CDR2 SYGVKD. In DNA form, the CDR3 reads TGTGCCATCAGTGAGCCGATGATGGGCGGCACCGAGCATTACTTC. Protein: CAISEPMMGGTEHYF.

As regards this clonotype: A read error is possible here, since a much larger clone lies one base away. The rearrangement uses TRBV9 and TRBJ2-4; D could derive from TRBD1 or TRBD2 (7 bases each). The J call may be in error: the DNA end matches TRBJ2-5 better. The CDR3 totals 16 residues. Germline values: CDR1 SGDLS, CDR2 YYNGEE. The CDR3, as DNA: TGTGCCAGCAACGCCGGAGGGAGGGGGCTTCAAGAGACCCAGTACTTC. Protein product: CASNAGGRGLQETQYF.

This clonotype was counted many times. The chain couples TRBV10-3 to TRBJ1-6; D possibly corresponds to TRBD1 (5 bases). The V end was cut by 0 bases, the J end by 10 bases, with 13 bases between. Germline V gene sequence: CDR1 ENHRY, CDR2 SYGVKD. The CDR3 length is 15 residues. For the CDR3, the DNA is TGTGCCATCAGTGAGTCGACAGCCGCGGGGTCACCCCTCCACTTT. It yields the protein CAISESTAAGSPLHF.

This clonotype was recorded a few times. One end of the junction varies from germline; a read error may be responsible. Here the CDR3 DNA reads TGTGCCAGCAGTTCGACAGGGTCCGCTAATTCACCCCCCCACTTT. Protein product: CASSSTGSANSPPHF. This chain joins TRBV28 and TRBJ1-6, with 7 positions matching TRBD1. CDR1 is MDHEN, CDR2 SYDVKM, per germline. The CDR3 contains 15 residues.

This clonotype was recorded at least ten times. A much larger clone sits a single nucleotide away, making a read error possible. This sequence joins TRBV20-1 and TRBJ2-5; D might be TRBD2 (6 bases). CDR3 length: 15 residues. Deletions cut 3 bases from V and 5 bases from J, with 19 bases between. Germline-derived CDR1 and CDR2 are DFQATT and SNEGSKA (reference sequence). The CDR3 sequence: CSARGTGTRRETQYF. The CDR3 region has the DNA TGCAGTGCTAGGGGAACCGGGACTCGGCGGGAGACCCAGTACTTC.

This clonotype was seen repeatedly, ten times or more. The CDR3 loop is CSAATGGHEKLFF. In DNA form, the CDR3 reads TGCAGTGCCGCGACAGGGGGACATGAAAAACTGTTTTTT. The genes are TRBV20-1 and TRBJ1-4; 9 bases are shared with TRBD1. Germline CDR1 reads DFQATT; CDR2 reads SNEGSKA (reference sequence). V shed 6 bases and J 6 bases; nucleotides not matched to a gene: 5. The CDR3 is made up of 13 amino acids.

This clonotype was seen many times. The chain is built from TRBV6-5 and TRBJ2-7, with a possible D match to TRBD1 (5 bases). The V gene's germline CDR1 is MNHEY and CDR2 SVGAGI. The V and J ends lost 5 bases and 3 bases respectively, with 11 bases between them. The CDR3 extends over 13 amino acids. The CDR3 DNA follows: TGTGCCAGCAGTCCGGCCCAGGGCTACGAGCAGTACTTC. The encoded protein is CASSPAQGYEQYF.

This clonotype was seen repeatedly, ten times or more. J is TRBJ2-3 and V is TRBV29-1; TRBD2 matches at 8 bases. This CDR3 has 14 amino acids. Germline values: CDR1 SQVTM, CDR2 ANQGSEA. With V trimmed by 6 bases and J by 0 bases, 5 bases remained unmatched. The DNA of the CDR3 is TGCAGCGTGGGACTAGGGATAAGCACAGATACGCAGTATTTT. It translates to CSVGLGISTDTQYF.

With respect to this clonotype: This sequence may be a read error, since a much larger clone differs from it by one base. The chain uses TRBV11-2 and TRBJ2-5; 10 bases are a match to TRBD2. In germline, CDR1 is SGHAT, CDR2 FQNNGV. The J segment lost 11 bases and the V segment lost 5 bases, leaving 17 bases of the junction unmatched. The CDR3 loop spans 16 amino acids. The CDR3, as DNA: TGTGCCAGCAGCCAACACGGGACTAGCGTGAGCAATGAGCAGTACTTC. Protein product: CASSQHGTSVSNEQYF.

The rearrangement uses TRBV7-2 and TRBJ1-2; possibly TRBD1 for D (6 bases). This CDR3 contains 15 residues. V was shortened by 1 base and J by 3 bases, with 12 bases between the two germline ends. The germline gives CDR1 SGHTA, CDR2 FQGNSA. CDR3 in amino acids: CASSLGGRRDYGYTF. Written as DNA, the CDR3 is TGTGCCAGCAGCTTAGGGGGGCGGCGGGACTATGGCTACACCTTC. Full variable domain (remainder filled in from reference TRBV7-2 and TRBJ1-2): GAGVSQSPSNKVTEKGKDVELRCDPISGHTALYWYRQSLGQGLEFLIYFQGNSAPDKSGLPSDRFSAERTGGSVSTLTIQRTQQEDSAVYLCASSLGGRRDYGYTFGSGTRLTVV.

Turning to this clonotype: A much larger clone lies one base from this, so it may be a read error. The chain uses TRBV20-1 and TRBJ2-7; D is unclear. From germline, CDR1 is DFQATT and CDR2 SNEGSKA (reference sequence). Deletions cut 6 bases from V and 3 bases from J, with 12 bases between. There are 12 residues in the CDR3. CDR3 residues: CSAQKVSYEQYF. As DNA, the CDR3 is TGCAGTGCACAGAAAGTGAGCTACGAGCAGTACTTC.

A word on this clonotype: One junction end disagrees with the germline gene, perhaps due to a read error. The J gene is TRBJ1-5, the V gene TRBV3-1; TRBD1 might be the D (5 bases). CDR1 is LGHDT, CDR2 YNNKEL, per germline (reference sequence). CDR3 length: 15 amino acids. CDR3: CASSQALGGGQPRHF. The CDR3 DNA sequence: TGTGCCAGCAGCCAAGCCCTGGGGGGTGGCCAGCCCCGGCATTTT.

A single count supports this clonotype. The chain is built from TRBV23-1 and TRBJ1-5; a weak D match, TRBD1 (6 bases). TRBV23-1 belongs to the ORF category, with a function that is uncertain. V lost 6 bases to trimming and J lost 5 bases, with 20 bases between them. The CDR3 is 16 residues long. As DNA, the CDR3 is TGCGCCAGCAGCCGTACACAGGGTTCCCTGGATCAGCCCCAGCATTTT. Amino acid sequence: CASSRTQGSLDQPQHF.

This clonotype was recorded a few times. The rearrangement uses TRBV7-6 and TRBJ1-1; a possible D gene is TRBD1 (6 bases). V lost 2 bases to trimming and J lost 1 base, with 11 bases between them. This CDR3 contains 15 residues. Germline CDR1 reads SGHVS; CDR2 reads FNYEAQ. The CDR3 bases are TGTGCCAGCAGCTTATTCCCGGACAGGAACACTGAAGCTTTCTTT. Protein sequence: CASSLFPDRNTEAFF.

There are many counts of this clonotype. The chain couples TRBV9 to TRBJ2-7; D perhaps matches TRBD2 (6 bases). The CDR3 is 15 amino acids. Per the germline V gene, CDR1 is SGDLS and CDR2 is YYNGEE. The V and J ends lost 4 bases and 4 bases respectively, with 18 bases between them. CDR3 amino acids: CASSLRDFDSYEQYF. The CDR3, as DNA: TGTGCCAGCAGCCTCCGGGACTTCGATTCTTACGAGCAGTACTTC.